Listed here is a single T cell receptor beta chain. The source of the sample is a study of blood T cell repertoires in COVID-19. Profiling relied on immunoSEQ multiplex PCR, and the TCRdb table lists in-frame clones only, not all of them. Of some 150,000 clones listed, approximately 83% are singletons. Germline lookup yields CDR1 MRHNA and CDR2 SNTAGT. Trimming pared 2 bases from V and 10 bases from J, leaving 8 bases between. This CDR3 comprises 11 residues. The sequencing sample was made of PBMCs or T cells enriched from blood (not recorded which). This TCR derives from a middle-aged man who had recovered from COVID-19. V is TRBV6-4 and J is TRBJ1-1; D possibly corresponds to TRBD1 (5 bases). The chain's CDR3 is CASSDGGVAFF. The CDR3 DNA reads TGTGCCAGCAGTGACGGGGGGGTAGCTTTCTTT.